These 5 T cell receptor beta chains originate from one sample sequenced in a study of blood T cells in healthy people across ages. A sample-barcoded 5' primer and a J-beta primer mix were used in a second PCR of roughly 7 to 11 cycles. One entry per CDR3 protein, called by TCRdb with MiXCR from the 5' RACE reads. The table includes under 700,000 distinct CDR3 sequences, around 24% detected once. These data also featured in a second study, about T cells of mothers and their children.

The sequenced sample consisted of blood. The source of these receptors is a boy younger than 18 in good health.

The J gene is TRBJ2-1, the V gene TRBV4-3; TRBD2 aligns across 10 bases. The V and J ends lost 0 bases and 4 bases, in that order; junction bases with no gene match: 3. Germline lookup yields CDR1 LGHNA and CDR2 YSLEER. This CDR3 has 16 amino acids. The CDR3 protein is CASSQDSAGGYNEQFF. DNA for the CDR3: TGCGCCAGCAGCCAAGATTCAGCGGGGGGGTACAATGAGCAGTTCTTC.

This chain uses TRBV6-2 or TRBV6-3 with TRBJ2-1; D is undetermined. The V gene lost 2 bases and the J gene lost 3 bases, with 14 bases spanning the gap. This CDR3 has 16 residues. The germline V gene has CDR1 MNHEY and CDR2 SVGEGT. DNA for the CDR3: TGTGCCAGCAGTTACCTCCTGGGCGGAGACTACAATGAGCAGTTCTTC. As protein: CASSYLLGGDYNEQFF.

This clonotype was counted only a few times. The V call is TRBV5-1, the J call TRBJ1-2; D unclear. V dropped 0 bases and J dropped 5 bases, with 11 bases sitting between them. CDR1 is SGHRS, CDR2 YFSETQ, per germline. The CDR3 length is 14 residues. CDR3 DNA sequence: TGCGCCAGCAGCTTGGAAGACGGATTTTATGGCTACACCTTC. Translation gives CASSLEDGFYGYTF.

J is TRBJ1-6 and V is TRBV27; the D is unclear. The germline V gene encodes CDR1 MNHEY and CDR2 SMNVEV (reference sequence). The CDR3 has 17 residues. V was trimmed by 4 bases and J by 0 bases, leaving 13 bases between them. CDR3 protein: CASSSSAESSYNSPLHF. The DNA of the CDR3 is TGTGCCAGCAGTTCCTCTGCTGAGAGCTCCTATAATTCACCCCTCCACTTT.

In its sample, this clonotype was seen many times. This chain uses TRBV14 with TRBJ2-7, with 8 positions matching TRBD2. J lost 0 bases, V lost 0 bases, and 4 bases had no gene match. Germline V gives CDR1 SGHDN, CDR2 FVKESK. There are 16 residues in the CDR3. CDR3 sequence (DNA): TGTGCCAGCAGCCAAGAAAGACTAGCGTCCTCCTACGAGCAGTACTTC. Protein product: CASSQERLASSYEQYF.